This TCR beta chain was sequenced during a study of monozygotic twins with inflammatory bowel disease. Overall study results and limits: Treatment differences in immunosuppression may have added variability to the repertoires of patients. For IBD, no single strong associated signal or clonotype was supported.

Germline lookup yields CDR1 SNHLY and CDR2 FYNNEI. The CDR3 runs 13 residues. Note on this clonotype: The antigen remains unidentified.

The cDNA of both the TCRalpha and TCRbeta chains was subjected to two nested PCRs of 16 and 9 cycles. Using the 5' RACE reads, TCRdb records one entry per CDR3 protein without DNA. The repertoire table contains about 130,000 distinct CDR3 sequences. This TCR derives from a human donor with ulcerative colitis or Crohn's disease, or a healthy co-twin of an affected twin (not recorded which). The V call is TRBV2, the J call TRBJ1-1. Sequencing was performed on blood. The CDR3 is CASSDPPAAIAFF.